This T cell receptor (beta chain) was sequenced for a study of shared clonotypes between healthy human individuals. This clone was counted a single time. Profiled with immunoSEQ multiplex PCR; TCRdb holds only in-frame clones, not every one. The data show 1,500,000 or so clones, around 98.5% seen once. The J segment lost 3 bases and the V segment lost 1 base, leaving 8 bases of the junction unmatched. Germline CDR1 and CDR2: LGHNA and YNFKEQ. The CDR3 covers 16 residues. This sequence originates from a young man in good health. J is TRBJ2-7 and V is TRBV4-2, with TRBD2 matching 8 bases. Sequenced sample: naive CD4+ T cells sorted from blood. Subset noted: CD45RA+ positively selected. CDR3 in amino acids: CASSQGIAGSLYEQYF. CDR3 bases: TGTGCCAGCAGCCAAGGAATAGCGGGAAGTCTCTACGAGCAGTACTTC.